This T cell receptor (beta chain) appears in the sequencing data of a study of molecular identifiers for immune sequencing clone quantification. This clonotype was picked up a small number of times. TCRdb used MiXCR to reprocess the PCR reads, holding one entry per CDR3 protein. The table lists around 480,000 distinct CDR3 sequences, about 21% of them singletons, with about 0.78% in the top ten. CDR3 length: 15 amino acids. The J segment lost 5 bases and the V segment lost 5 bases, leaving 9 bases of the junction unmatched. The sequence came from a human donor in good health. Some libraries in this study had Jurkat cell RNA spiked in. The chain has TRBV12-3 or TRBV12-4 and TRBJ2-7, with 10 bases that match TRBD1. Sequencing input: naive CD8+ T cells from blood, with Jurkat cell RNA spiked in. Specified subset: FACS-sorted CD8+CD4-CCR7+CD45RA+ naive T cells. Here the CDR3 reads CASSPQTGGVDEQYF. CDR3 nucleotides: TGTGCCAGCAGTCCCCAGACAGGGGGCGTGGACGAGCAGTACTTC.